Following are 14 T cell receptor beta chains from one sample sequenced in a study of brain T cells in children with intractable seizures. Time point described: blood from clinic visit 5 months post-surgery; TSC patient then seizure free. Data came from immunoSEQ multiplex PCR; TCRdb stores just in-frame clones and leaves some out. The sample yields around 340,000 clones, 93% seen once. The sequenced sample was peripheral blood, obtained 4 to 5 months after surgery. These receptor sequences come from a boy less than two years old with tuberous sclerosis and intractable seizures.

The CDR3 DNA sequence: TGTGCCATCAGAACTTCGGGTGTACGACAGGGCCTATCATACTTTTATAGCAATCAGCCCCAGCATTTT. Translated: CAIRTSGVRQGLSYFYSNQPQHF. This rearrangement joins TRBV10-3 to TRBJ1-5; 7 bases are a match to TRBD1. Losses at the gene ends were 6 bases for V and 0 bases for J; bases not matched to a gene: 29. Germline V gene sequence: CDR1 ENHRY, CDR2 SYGVKD. This CDR3 contains 23 residues.

V and J are TRBV7-9 and TRBJ2-1, with 8 positions matching TRBD2. CDR3 length: 16 amino acids. Unmatched junction bases numbered 7, after V lost 5 bases and J lost 1 base. Per germline, CDR1 SEHNR and CDR2 FQNEAQ (reference sequence). CDR3 protein: CASSGERGISYNEQFF. CDR3 nucleotides: TGTGCCAGCAGCGGAGAGCGGGGGATATCCTACAATGAGCAGTTCTTC.

J is TRBJ2-1 and V is TRBV29-1; TRBD2 matches at 12 bases. The CDR3 consists of 14 residues. Germline assignment: CDR1 SQVTM and CDR2 ANQGSEA. The V and J ends lost 6 bases and 10 bases, in that order; junction bases with no gene match: 10. The CDR3 here is CSVDPSGRAEEQFF. The DNA for the CDR3 is TGCAGCGTCGATCCTAGCGGGAGGGCCGAAGAGCAGTTCTTC.

V and J are TRBV5-5 and TRBJ1-5; 7 bases line up with TRBD1. The CDR3 consists of 15 residues. J lost 3 bases, V lost 4 bases, and 7 bases had no gene match. Looked up from germline, CDR1 is SGHKS and CDR2 is YYEKEE (reference sequence). The CDR3 DNA reads TGTGCCAGCAGCCTGGAGACAGGGTCCAATCAGCCCCAGCATTTT. Translating it yields CASSLETGSNQPQHF.

V usage is TRBV5-1 and J usage is TRBJ1-1; tentative D call: TRBD1 (5 bases). This CDR3 region has 15 residues. Trimming took off 6 bases at V and 4 bases at J, with 19 bases between the two ends. CDR1 is SGHRS, CDR2 YFSETQ, per germline. CDR3 sequence (DNA): TGCGCCAGCACCGACGGCATCGGAGGGACCACTGAAGCTTTCTTT. As protein: CASTDGIGGTTEAFF.

The V call is TRBV4-1, the J call TRBJ2-7; D is unresolved. The CDR3 covers 15 residues. V was cut by 1 base and J by 5 bases, with 15 bases left in between. The germline CDR1 and CDR2 sequences are MGHRA and YSYEKL. CDR3 DNA sequence: TGCGCCAGCAGCCAAGGGCTCACCTCGGACCACGAGCAGTACTTC. Translation: CASSQGLTSDHEQYF.

In regard to this clone: Other DNA variants within this sample encode the same CDR3. The chain employs TRBV5-1 and TRBJ2-7; D is possibly TRBD2 (5 bases). Germline assignment: CDR1 SGHRS and CDR2 YFSETQ. The CDR3 spans 12 residues. With 1 base removed from V and 3 bases from J, the gap between germline ends came to 5 bases. The CDR3 protein is CASSLSGYEQYF. The DNA for the CDR3 is TGCGCCAGCAGCTTGAGCGGCTACGAGCAGTACTTC.

The CDR3 DNA reads as TGTGCCACCAGCAGAGAGGACCAAGAGACCCAGTACTTC. Translated, it gives CATSREDQETQYF. V and J are TRBV15 and TRBJ2-5; D is unresolved. Trimming pared 0 bases from V and 0 bases from J, leaving 2 bases between. CDR1 LNHNV and CDR2 YYDKDF come from the germline V gene (reference sequence). CDR3 size: 13 residues.

This sequence joins TRBV9 and TRBJ2-1; possibly TRBD1 for D (7 bases). V was shortened by 4 bases and J by 8 bases, with 16 bases between the two germline ends. This CDR3 has 14 residues. Germline lookup yields CDR1 SGDLS and CDR2 YYNGEE. CDR3 protein: CASSRGGGGDEQFF. The CDR3 DNA reads as TGTGCCAGCAGCCGAGGCGGAGGGGGCGATGAGCAGTTCTTC. Complete variable domain (other parts from reference TRBV9 and TRBJ2-1): DSGVTQTPKHLITATGQRVTLRCSPRSGDLSVYWYQQSLDQGLQFLIQYYNGEERAKGNILERFSAQQFPDLHSELNLSSLELGDSALYFCASSRGGGGDEQFFGPGTRLTVL.

The gene calls are TRBV3-1 (or the pseudogene TRBV3-2) and TRBJ2-7, with D possibly called TRBD1 or TRBD2 (6 bases each). V was pared by 0 bases and J by 2 bases, with 17 bases between. The CDR3 has 17 residues. Germline CDR1 LGHDT, CDR2 YNNKEL (reference sequence). CDR3 sequence (DNA): TGTGCCAGCAGCCAAGACGCTGAGTGGGGGGCCCCCTACGAGCAGTACTTC. Residues: CASSQDAEWGAPYEQYF.

This rearrangement joins TRBV5-1 to TRBJ2-7; 10 bases map to TRBD2. V was clipped by 4 bases and J by 5 bases; unmatched bases: 6. The CDR3 is 14 amino acids. Germline assignment: CDR1 SGHRS and CDR2 YFSETQ. The DNA of the CDR3 is TGCGCCAGCAGCATAAGCGGGGGGGCCCACGAGCAGTACTTC. The encoded protein is CASSISGGAHEQYF.

This clone was detected a few times. The sample carries other DNA sequences with the same CDR3. The rearrangement links TRBV7-9 to TRBJ2-7; D call uncertain. The CDR3 has 14 residues. Germline assignment: CDR1 SEHNR and CDR2 FQNEAQ (reference sequence). V lost 0 bases, J lost 1 base, and 7 bases lay in between. The chain's CDR3 is CASSLAGPSYEQYF. The CDR3 region has the DNA TGTGCCAGCAGCTTAGCAGGGCCTTCCTACGAGCAGTACTTC.

The chain links TRBV24-1 to TRBJ2-2; either TRBD1 or TRBD2 may supply D (5 bases each). Trimming stripped 8 bases from V and 2 bases from J, with 14 bases between. CDR1 and CDR2 from the germline V gene are KGHDR and SFDVKD. This CDR3 is built from 15 residues. The CDR3 region is CATKSGTVNTGELFF. CDR3 sequence (DNA): TGTGCCACCAAATCCGGGACGGTAAACACCGGGGAGCTGTTTTTT.

The gene calls are TRBV12-5 and TRBJ2-6; D not resolved. The CDR3 runs to 17 residues. Trimming cost V 7 bases and J 0 bases, with 16 bases left between them. Germline-derived CDR1 and CDR2 are LGHNT and FRNRAP. CDR3: CASATPRPGSGANVLTF. CDR3 bases: TGTGCTAGTGCCACACCGCGGCCAGGCTCTGGGGCCAACGTCCTGACTTTC.